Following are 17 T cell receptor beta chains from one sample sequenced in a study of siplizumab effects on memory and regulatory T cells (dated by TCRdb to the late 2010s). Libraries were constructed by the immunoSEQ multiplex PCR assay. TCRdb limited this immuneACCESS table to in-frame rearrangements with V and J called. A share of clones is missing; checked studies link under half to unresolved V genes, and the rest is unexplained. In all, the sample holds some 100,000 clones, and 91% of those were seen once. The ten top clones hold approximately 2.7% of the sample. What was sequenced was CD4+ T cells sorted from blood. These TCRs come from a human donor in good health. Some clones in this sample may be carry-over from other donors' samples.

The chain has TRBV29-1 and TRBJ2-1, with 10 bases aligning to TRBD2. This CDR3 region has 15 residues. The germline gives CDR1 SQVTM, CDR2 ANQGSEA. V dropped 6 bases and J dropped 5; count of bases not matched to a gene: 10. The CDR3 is CSVGKLAGPNNEQFF. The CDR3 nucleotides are TGCAGCGTCGGTAAACTAGCGGGACCGAACAATGAGCAGTTCTTC.

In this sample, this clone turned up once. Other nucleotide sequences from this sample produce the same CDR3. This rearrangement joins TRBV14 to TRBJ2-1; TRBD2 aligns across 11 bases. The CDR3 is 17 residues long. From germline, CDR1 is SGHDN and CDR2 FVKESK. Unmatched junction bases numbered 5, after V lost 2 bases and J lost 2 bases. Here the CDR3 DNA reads TGTGCCAGCAGCCAAAGTCTACTAGCGGGAGCCTACAATGAGCAGTTCTTC. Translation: CASSQSLLAGAYNEQFF.

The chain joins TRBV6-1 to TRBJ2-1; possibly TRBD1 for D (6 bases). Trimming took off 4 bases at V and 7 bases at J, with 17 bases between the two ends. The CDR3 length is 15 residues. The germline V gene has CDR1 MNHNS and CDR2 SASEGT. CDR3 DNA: TGTGCCAGCAGTGCGGTGGGCAGGGGCATTAATGAGCAGTTCTTC. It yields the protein CASSAVGRGINEQFF.

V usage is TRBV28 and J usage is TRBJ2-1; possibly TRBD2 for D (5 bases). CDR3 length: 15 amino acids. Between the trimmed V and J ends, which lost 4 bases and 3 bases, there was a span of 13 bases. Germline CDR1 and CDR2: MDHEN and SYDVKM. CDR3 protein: CASSSHPGSYNEQFF. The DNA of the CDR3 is TGTGCCAGCAGTTCCCATCCTGGGAGCTACAATGAGCAGTTCTTC.

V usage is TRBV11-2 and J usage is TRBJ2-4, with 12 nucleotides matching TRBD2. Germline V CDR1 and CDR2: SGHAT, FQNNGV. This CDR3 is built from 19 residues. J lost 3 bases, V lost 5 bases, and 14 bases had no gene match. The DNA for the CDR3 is TGTGCCAGCAGCACGAGGACTAGCGGGATACAAGAGGGCAAAAACATTCAGTACTTC. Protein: CASSTRTSGIQEGKNIQYF.

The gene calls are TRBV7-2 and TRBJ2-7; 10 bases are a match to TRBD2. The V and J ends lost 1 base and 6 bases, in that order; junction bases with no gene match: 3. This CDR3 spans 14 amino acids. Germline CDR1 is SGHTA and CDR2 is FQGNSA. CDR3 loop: CASSLVAGGSEQYF. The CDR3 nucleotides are TGTGCCAGCAGCTTAGTAGCGGGAGGTAGCGAGCAGTACTTC.

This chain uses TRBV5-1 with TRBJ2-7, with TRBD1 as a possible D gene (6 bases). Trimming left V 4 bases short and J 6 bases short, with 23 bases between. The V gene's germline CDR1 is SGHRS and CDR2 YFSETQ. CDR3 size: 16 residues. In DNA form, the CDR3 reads TGCGCCAGCAGCCGAGGGGCAGTCAGGGGCAGTGGCGAGCAGTACTTC. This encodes CASSRGAVRGSGEQYF.

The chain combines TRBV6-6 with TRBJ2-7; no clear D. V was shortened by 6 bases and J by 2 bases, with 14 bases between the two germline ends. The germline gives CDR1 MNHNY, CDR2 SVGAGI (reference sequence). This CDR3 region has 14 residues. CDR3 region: CASSQTYAAYEQYF. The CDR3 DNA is TGTGCCAGCAGCCAAACCTATGCGGCCTACGAGCAGTACTTC.

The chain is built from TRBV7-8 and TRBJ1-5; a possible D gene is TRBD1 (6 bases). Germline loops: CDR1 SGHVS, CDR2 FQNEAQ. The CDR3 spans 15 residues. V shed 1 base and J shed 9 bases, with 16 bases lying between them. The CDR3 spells CASSLVTVGRGPQHF. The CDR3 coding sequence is TGTGCCAGCAGCTTAGTAACGGTGGGCAGGGGGCCCCAGCATTTT.

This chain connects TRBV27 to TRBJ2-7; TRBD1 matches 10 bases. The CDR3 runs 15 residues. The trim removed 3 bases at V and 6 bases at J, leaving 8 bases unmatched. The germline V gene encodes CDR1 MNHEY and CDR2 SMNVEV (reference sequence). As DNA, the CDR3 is TGTGCCAGCAGTTTCAAACCGGGACAGGGGACCGAGCAGTACTTC. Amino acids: CASSFKPGQGTEQYF.

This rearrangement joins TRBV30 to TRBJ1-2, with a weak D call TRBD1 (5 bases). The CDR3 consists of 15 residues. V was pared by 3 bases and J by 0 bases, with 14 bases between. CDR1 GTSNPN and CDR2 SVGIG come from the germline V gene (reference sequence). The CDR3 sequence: CAWRRGLGANYGYTF. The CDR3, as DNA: TGTGCCTGGAGGCGGGGTCTGGGGGCTAACTATGGCTACACCTTC.

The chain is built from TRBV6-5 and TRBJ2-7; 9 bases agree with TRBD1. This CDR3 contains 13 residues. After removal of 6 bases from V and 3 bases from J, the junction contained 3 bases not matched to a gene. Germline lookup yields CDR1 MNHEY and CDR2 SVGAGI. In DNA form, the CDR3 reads TGTGCCAGCAGGTTGACAGGGGGCTACGAGCAGTACTTC. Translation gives CASRLTGGYEQYF.

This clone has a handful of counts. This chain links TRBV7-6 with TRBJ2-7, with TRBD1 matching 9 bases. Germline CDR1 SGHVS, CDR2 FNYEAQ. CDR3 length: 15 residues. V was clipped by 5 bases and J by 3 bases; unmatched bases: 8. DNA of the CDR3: TGTGCCAGCAGCCGGGACCGGGACAGGGTCTACGAGCAGTACTTC. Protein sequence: CASSRDRDRVYEQYF.

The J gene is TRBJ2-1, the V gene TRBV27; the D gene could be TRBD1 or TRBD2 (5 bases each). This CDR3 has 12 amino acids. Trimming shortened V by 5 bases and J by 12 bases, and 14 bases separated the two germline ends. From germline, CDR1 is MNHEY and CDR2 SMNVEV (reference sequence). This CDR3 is CASSATSRGQFF. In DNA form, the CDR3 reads TGTGCCAGCAGTGCTACTAGTAGGGGGCAGTTCTTC.

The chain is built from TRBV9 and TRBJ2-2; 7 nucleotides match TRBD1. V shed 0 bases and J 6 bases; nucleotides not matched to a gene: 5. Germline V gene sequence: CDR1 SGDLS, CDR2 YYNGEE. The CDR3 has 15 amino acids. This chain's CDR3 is CASSVEGTAPGELFF. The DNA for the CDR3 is TGTGCCAGCAGCGTAGAGGGGACAGCCCCCGGGGAGCTGTTTTTT.

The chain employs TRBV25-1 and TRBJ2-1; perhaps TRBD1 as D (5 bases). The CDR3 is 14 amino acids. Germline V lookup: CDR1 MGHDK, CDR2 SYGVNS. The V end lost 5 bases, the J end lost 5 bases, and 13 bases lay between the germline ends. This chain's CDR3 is CASSLPGQNNEQFF. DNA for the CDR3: TGTGCCAGCAGTCTACCAGGGCAGAACAATGAGCAGTTCTTC.

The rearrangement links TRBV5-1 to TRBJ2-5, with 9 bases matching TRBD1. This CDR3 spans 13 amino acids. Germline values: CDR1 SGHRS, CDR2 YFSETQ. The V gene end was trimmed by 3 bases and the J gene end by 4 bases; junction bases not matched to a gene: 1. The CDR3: CASSSDRGETQYF. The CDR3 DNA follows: TGCGCCAGCAGCTCGGACAGGGGAGAGACCCAGTACTTC.